Below are 30 T cell receptor beta chains sequenced from a single sample in a study of CD8+ T cells in alopecia areata. RNA, once extracted, was reverse transcribed into cDNA for use as the sequencing template. Clones were read by immunoSEQ multiplex PCR, and TCRdb kept only the in-frame ones, dropping some. Among about 140,000 clones listed, approximately 50% were seen once. The source material was CD4+ T cells sorted from blood, sampled at week 0. Receptors were obtained from a human donor with alopecia areata.

This chain joins TRBV7-2 and TRBJ2-3; 7 positions agree with TRBD2. The CDR3 is made up of 17 amino acids. The V gene end was trimmed by 6 bases and the J gene end by 4 bases; junction bases not matched to a gene: 16. Germline V gives CDR1 SGHTA, CDR2 FQGNSA. The CDR3 coding sequence is TGTGCCAGCAGTTCCAAACCGCGCGGGAGTCCGGCAGATACGCAGTATTTT. It codes for CASSSKPRGSPADTQYF.

This clone was seen a few times. The chain joins TRBV28 to TRBJ2-7; D is unresolved. Germline V gene lookup returns CDR1 MDHEN and CDR2 SYDVKM. The V and J ends lost 5 bases and 5 bases respectively, with 7 bases between them. The CDR3 is 11 residues long. CDR3 coding DNA: TGTGCCAGCAGTACACTGGACGAGCAGTACTTC. It is translated as CASSTLDEQYF.

In this sample, this clone turned up a few times. The chain carries TRBV6-6 and TRBJ1-2; 7 bases align to TRBD1. Unmatched junction bases numbered 7, after V lost 7 bases and J lost 5 bases. CDR1 is MNHNY and CDR2 is SVGAGI in the germline V gene (reference sequence). This CDR3 spans 13 amino acids. CDR3 sequence (DNA): TGTGCCAGCACGACCCAGGGACAGTATGGCTACACCTTC. This codes for CASTTQGQYGYTF.

The chain uses TRBV30 and TRBJ1-2; D is ambiguous. Germline CDR1 reads GTSNPN; CDR2 reads SVGIG (reference sequence). The CDR3 runs 12 residues. Trimming pared 0 bases from V and 5 bases from J, leaving 7 bases between. The DNA for the CDR3 is TGTGCCTGGAGTGTGGGAGGTTATGGCTACACCTTC. Protein sequence: CAWSVGGYGYTF.

This clone has a handful of counts. DNA for the CDR3: TGCAGCGCTAATGGACAGGGAAACATTCAGTACTTC. This codes for CSANGQGNIQYF. The chain joins TRBV29-1 to TRBJ2-4; 8 bases match TRBD1. From germline, CDR1 is SQVTM and CDR2 ANQGSEA. The CDR3 sequence is 12 residues long. V shed 7 bases and J 6 bases; nucleotides not matched to a gene: 5.

The chain carries TRBV19 and TRBJ2-7; D might be TRBD1 (6 bases). The CDR3 runs to 13 residues. V gave up 5 bases and J gave up 6 bases, with 14 bases separating them. Germline-derived CDR1 and CDR2 are LNHDA and SQIVND (reference sequence). The CDR3, as DNA: TGTGCCAGTAGTGGCAGGGGTAGGCTCGAGCAGTACTTC. Its protein product is CASSGRGRLEQYF.

This clone has just one count. The chain carries TRBV7-2 and TRBJ2-3; no firm D call. V was pared by 5 bases and J by 0 bases, with 9 bases between. Germline loops: CDR1 SGHTA, CDR2 FQGNSA. The CDR3 has 14 residues. The CDR3 loop is CASSPFGSTDTQYF. CDR3 DNA: TGTGCCAGCAGCCCGTTTGGGAGCACAGATACGCAGTATTTT.

The chain recombines TRBV4-2 with TRBJ2-5; 11 bases line up with TRBD2. V lost 4 bases to trimming and J lost 1 base; unmatched junction nucleotides: 8. The CDR3 covers 17 residues. CDR1 is LGHNA and CDR2 is YNFKEQ in the germline V gene. CDR3 bases: TGTGCCAGCAGCCCACAACTCGGGACTAGCGGCCAAGAGACCCAGTACTTC. It translates to CASSPQLGTSGQETQYF.

This clone showed up just a few times. The rearrangement links TRBV11-2 to TRBJ2-1, with TRBD1 matching over 11 bases. V dropped 2 bases and J dropped 2; count of bases not matched to a gene: 5. CDR1 and CDR2 (germline): SGHAT, FQNNGV. The CDR3 totals 17 residues. Here the CDR3 reads CASSLSAGQGAYNEQFF. The CDR3 coding sequence is TGTGCCAGCAGCTTATCAGCGGGACAGGGGGCCTACAATGAGCAGTTCTTC.

This clone occurred a few times. This chain connects TRBV10-3 to TRBJ2-7; D not resolved. The germline CDR1 and CDR2 sequences are ENHRY and SYGVKD. Trimming shortened V by 3 bases and J by 7 bases, and 10 bases separated the two germline ends. The CDR3 is made up of 12 amino acids. In DNA form, the CDR3 reads TGTGCCATCAGTGACCGCTCGTGGGAGCAGTACTTC. The encoded protein is CAISDRSWEQYF.

The chain is built from TRBV4-3 and TRBJ1-1, with D unclear. The CDR3 is 15 residues long. Germline CDR1 and CDR2: LGHNA and YSLEER. Trimming took off 0 bases at V and 0 bases at J, with 8 bases between the two ends. The CDR3 coding sequence is TGCGCCAGCAGCCAAGATGGGAGAGTGAACACTGAAGCTTTCTTT. Its protein product is CASSQDGRVNTEAFF.

The CDR3 DNA reads as TGTGCCAGCAGCACGACAGGGACCAATGAGCAGTTCTTC. This translates into CASSTTGTNEQFF. The gene calls are TRBV7-2 and TRBJ2-1; TRBD1 aligns across 7 bases. The CDR3 contains 13 residues. V dropped 5 bases and J dropped 6; count of bases not matched to a gene: 4. Germline V gives CDR1 SGHTA, CDR2 FQGNSA.

The rearrangement joins TRBV29-1 to TRBJ2-1; tentative D call: TRBD2 (6 bases). CDR3 length equals 12 residues. CDR1 and CDR2 from the germline V gene are SQVTM and ANQGSEA. The CDR3 coding sequence is TGCACCTGGGGGGAGGCGGTCGGCGAGCAGTTCTTC. This sequence encodes CTWGEAVGEQFF.

The rearrangement joins TRBV7-3 to TRBJ2-5, with D possibly called TRBD1 or TRBD2 (5 bases each). V was cut by 4 bases and J by 6 bases, with 12 bases left in between. Germline V CDR1 and CDR2: SGHTA, FQGTGA. The CDR3 sequence is 13 residues long. CDR3 residues: CASSWDGGQTQYF. CDR3 bases: TGTGCCAGCAGCTGGGACGGTGGCCAGACCCAGTACTTC.

This clone was seen more than once but under ten times. The chain employs TRBV5-1 and TRBJ2-1; tentatively, D is TRBD2 (6 bases). Trimming removed 0 bases at V and 7 bases at J, with 14 bases between. The CDR3 length is 15 residues. Per germline, CDR1 SGHRS and CDR2 YFSETQ. CDR3 loop: CASSLALASGNEQFF. In nucleotides, the CDR3 is TGCGCCAGCAGCTTGGCGCTAGCGTCTGGGAATGAGCAGTTCTTC.

This clone has a handful of counts. J is TRBJ2-1 and V is TRBV25-1, with 10 bases identical to TRBD2. With V trimmed by 2 bases and J by 9 bases, 13 bases remained unmatched. The CDR3 extends over 17 amino acids. The germline gives CDR1 MGHDK, CDR2 SYGVNS. As DNA, the CDR3 is TGTGCCAGCAGTGAACCATTGCTAGCGGGAGTCGGGAGTGAGCAGTTCTTC. It encodes CASSEPLLAGVGSEQFF.

There are a few counts of this clone. The chain is built from TRBV19 and TRBJ2-3, with a weak D call TRBD2 (5 bases). Germline CDR1 is LNHDA and CDR2 is SQIVND (reference sequence). The CDR3 totals 17 residues. V was trimmed by 1 base and J by 0 bases, leaving 14 bases between them. CDR3 in amino acids: CASSIVSSGPSTDTQYF. The CDR3, as DNA: TGTGCCAGTAGTATAGTGTCCAGCGGACCTAGCACAGATACGCAGTATTTT.

V and J are TRBV30 and TRBJ2-4, with TRBD1 matching 9 bases. Germline V gives CDR1 GTSNPN, CDR2 SVGIG (reference sequence). The CDR3 is made up of 11 amino acids. The J segment lost 15 bases and the V segment lost 5 bases, leaving 8 bases of the junction unmatched. CDR3 protein: CAWGRDRDLYF. Written as DNA, the CDR3 is TGTGCCTGGGGCCGGGACAGGGACCTGTACTTC.

This clone was seen a handful of times. The rearrangement links TRBV29-1 to TRBJ2-2; D is unresolved. Germline CDR1 is SQVTM and CDR2 is ANQGSEA. The ends were cut back, 7 bases at V and 7 bases at J, with 22 bases in the middle. The length of the CDR3 is 15 residues. CDR3 region: CSAILSSVTYGELFF. DNA of the CDR3: TGCAGCGCCATCCTTTCTAGTGTCACGTACGGGGAGCTGTTTTTT.

This chain links TRBV5-1 with TRBJ1-1, with D maybe TRBD1 (5 bases). Germline values: CDR1 SGHRS, CDR2 YFSETQ. V lost 4 bases, J lost 7 bases, and 14 bases lay in between. The CDR3 loop spans 13 amino acids. For the CDR3, the DNA is TGCGCCAGCAGCGCGTGGACGGGGCGTGAAGCTTTCTTT. This encodes CASSAWTGREAFF.

This clone has only one observation. The rearrangement joins TRBV18 to TRBJ1-5; D remains unclear. The ends were cut back, 2 bases at V and 0 bases at J, with 8 bases in the middle. The CDR3 runs 15 residues. In germline, CDR1 is KGHSH, CDR2 LQKENI. CDR3 sequence (DNA): TGTGCCAGCTCACCAGTCAGTACTAGCAATCAGCCCCAGCATTTT. Protein product: CASSPVSTSNQPQHF.

The chain carries TRBV2 and TRBJ2-2; 8 bases are a match to TRBD2. The CDR3 covers 15 residues. V shed 11 bases, J shed 2 bases, and the junction held 10 bases outside the gene matches. Germline CDR1 SNHLY, CDR2 FYNNEI. The CDR3 sequence is CASKRGTQNTGELFF. For the CDR3, the DNA is TGTGCCTCAAAGCGGGGGACCCAAAACACCGGGGAGCTGTTTTTT.

In this sample, this clone is medium-sized. V is TRBV10-1 and J is TRBJ2-7; TRBD2 aligns across 9 bases. V was pared by 3 bases and J by 7 bases, with 10 bases of the junction left unmatched. This CDR3 comprises 15 residues. Germline assignment: CDR1 WNHNN and CDR2 SYGVQD (reference sequence). CDR3 loop: CASSDGQREVSEQYF. The CDR3 nucleotides read TGCGCCAGCAGTGACGGGCAGCGGGAGGTATCTGAGCAGTACTTC.

The chain couples TRBV2 to TRBJ2-7; the match to TRBD1 covers 10 bases. V shed 5 bases, J shed 3 bases, and the junction held 1 base outside the gene matches. This CDR3 is 13 amino acids long. The germline V gene encodes CDR1 SNHLY and CDR2 FYNNEI. The DNA for the CDR3 is TGTGCCAGCAGTCGGACAGGGGGCTACGAGCAGTACTTC. This sequence encodes CASSRTGGYEQYF.

A remark on this clone: This sample also contains other DNA sequences that code for the same CDR3. The J gene is TRBJ2-5, the V gene TRBV2; perhaps TRBD2 as D (5 bases). Germline CDR1 is SNHLY and CDR2 is FYNNEI. This CDR3 has 13 amino acids. Trimming removed 5 bases from V and 1 base from J, with 8 bases in between. The chain's CDR3 is CASSRGIQETQYF. CDR3 nucleotides: TGTGCCAGCAGTCGGGGTATCCAAGAGACCCAGTACTTC.

This chain joins TRBV20-1 and TRBJ2-5; unclear D gene. The CDR3 is 11 amino acids. In germline, CDR1 is DFQATT, CDR2 SNEGSKA (reference sequence). V was trimmed by 6 bases and J by 5 bases, leaving 10 bases between them. CDR3 amino acids: CSALPGETQYF. The CDR3 nucleotides read TGCAGTGCCCTCCCAGGCGAGACCCAGTACTTC.

This clone was observed a handful of times. This chain links TRBV7-2 with TRBJ2-3, with TRBD1 identical over 10 bases. The CDR3 runs 16 residues. Germline CDR1 and CDR2: SGHTA and FQGNSA. The J segment lost 6 bases and the V segment lost 1 base, leaving 7 bases of the junction unmatched. The DNA of the CDR3 is TGTGCCAGCAGCTTAGTGGGACAGGGGTTTTCGGATACGCAGTATTTT. Translating it yields CASSLVGQGFSDTQYF.

The chain recombines TRBV5-1 with TRBJ2-7, with D perhaps TRBD1 or TRBD2 (5 bases each). The V gene's germline CDR1 is SGHRS and CDR2 YFSETQ. The CDR3 runs to 15 residues. V gave up 3 bases and J gave up 5 bases, with 18 bases separating them. The CDR3 protein is CASSSAQGRGNEQYF. CDR3 coding DNA: TGCGCCAGCAGCTCGGCGCAGGGTCGGGGAAACGAGCAGTACTTC.

The CDR3 is CSVAPVATNEKLFF. The DNA for the CDR3 is TGCAGCGTTGCTCCGGTTGCAACTAATGAAAAACTGTTTTTT. The chain recombines TRBV29-1 with TRBJ1-4; the D is unclear. This CDR3 spans 14 amino acids. Germline V gene data show CDR1 as SQVTM and CDR2 as ANQGSEA. V lost 4 bases to trimming and J lost 0 bases, with 9 bases between them.

The chain couples TRBV27 to TRBJ1-5; 10 bases map to TRBD1. J lost 6 bases, V lost 6 bases, and 8 bases had no gene match. The germline V gene encodes CDR1 MNHEY and CDR2 SMNVEV (reference sequence). The CDR3 covers 15 residues. CDR3 amino acids: CASSTSGQGLQPQHF. CDR3 nucleotides: TGTGCCAGCAGCACCTCGGGACAGGGGCTTCAGCCCCAGCATTTT.